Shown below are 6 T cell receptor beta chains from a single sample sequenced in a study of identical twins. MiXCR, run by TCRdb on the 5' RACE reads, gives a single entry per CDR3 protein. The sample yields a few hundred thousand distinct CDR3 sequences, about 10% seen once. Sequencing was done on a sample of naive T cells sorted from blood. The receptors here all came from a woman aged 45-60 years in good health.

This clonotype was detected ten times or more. As DNA, the CDR3 is TGTGCCAGCAGTTTATCCCCTCCCCCAGATACGCAGTATTTT. Translating it yields CASSLSPPPDTQYF. V is TRBV12-3 or TRBV12-4 and J is TRBJ2-3, with unresolved D. Between the trimmed V and J ends, which lost 2 bases and 4 bases, there was a span of 10 bases. The CDR3 loop spans 14 amino acids.

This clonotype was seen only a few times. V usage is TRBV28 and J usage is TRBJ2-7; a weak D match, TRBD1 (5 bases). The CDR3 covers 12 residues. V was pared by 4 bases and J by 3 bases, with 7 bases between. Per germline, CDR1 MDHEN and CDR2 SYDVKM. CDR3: CASSSQVYEQYV. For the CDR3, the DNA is TGTGCCAGCAGTTCACAGGTCTACGAGCAGTACGTC.

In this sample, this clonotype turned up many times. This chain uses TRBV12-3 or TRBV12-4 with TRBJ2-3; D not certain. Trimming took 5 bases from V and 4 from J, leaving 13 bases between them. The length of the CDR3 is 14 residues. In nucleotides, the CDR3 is TGTGCCAGCAGTCCTTATGGGCTAGCAGATACGCAGTATTTT. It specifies CASSPYGLADTQYF.

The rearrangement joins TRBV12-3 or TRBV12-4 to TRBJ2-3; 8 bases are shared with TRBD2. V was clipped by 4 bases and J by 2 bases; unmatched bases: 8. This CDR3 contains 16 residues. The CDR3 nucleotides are TGTGCCAGCAGTTCGGGGACTAGGGGCAACACAGATACGCAGTATTTT. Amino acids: CASSSGTRGNTDTQYF.

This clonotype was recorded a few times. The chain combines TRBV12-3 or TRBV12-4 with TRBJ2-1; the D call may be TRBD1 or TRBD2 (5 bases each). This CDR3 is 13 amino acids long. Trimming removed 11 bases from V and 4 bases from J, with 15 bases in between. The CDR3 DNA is TGTGCCGCCCGAGGGGTAGATTACAATGAGCAGTTCTTC. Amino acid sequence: CAARGVDYNEQFF.

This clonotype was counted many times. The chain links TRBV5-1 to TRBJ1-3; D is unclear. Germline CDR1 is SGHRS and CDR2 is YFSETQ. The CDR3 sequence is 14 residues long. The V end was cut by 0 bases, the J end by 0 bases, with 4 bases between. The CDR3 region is CASSLEGSGNTIYF. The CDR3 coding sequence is TGCGCCAGCAGCTTGGAAGGCTCTGGAAACACCATATATTTT. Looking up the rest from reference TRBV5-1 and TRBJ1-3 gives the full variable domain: KAGVTQTPRYLIKTRGQQVTLSCSPISGHRSVSWYQQTPGQGLQFLFEYFSETQRNKGNFPGRFSGRQFSNSRSEMNVSTLELGDSALYLCASSLEGSGNTIYFGEGSWLTVV.